Following are 6 T cell receptor beta chains from one sample sequenced in a study of response to subunit inactivated influenza vaccine. Each CDR3 protein gets one entry after TCRdb re-called the RT-PCR reads with MiXCR. The sample lists around 580,000 distinct CDR3 sequences, 12% occurring once. The source material was PBMCs from blood, sampled on the day of vaccination. The receptors come from a man in his forties or fifties who received an inactivated influenza vaccine.

This clonotype was counted between two and nine times. This chain links TRBV30 with TRBJ2-1; D possibly corresponds to TRBD2 (5 bases). V gave up 0 bases and J gave up 9 bases, with 12 bases separating them. The CDR3 covers 13 residues. Germline V gene lookup returns CDR1 GTSNPN and CDR2 SVGIG (reference sequence). CDR3 nucleotide sequence: TGTGCCTGGAGTGTCCATCTAGCAATTGAGCAGTTCTTC. This translates into CAWSVHLAIEQFF.

This clonotype was picked up many times. This sequence joins TRBV6-7 and TRBJ1-5; 9 nucleotides agree with TRBD1. TRBV6-7 carries the ORF label, with uncertain function. The CDR3 has 17 residues. J gave up 1 base and V 0 bases, and 4 bases lay outside the gene matches. The CDR3 region has the DNA TGTGCCAGCAGTTACTCGAGACAGGGGGGAAGCAATCAGCCCCAGCATTTT. It yields the protein CASSYSRQGGSNQPQHF.

Many counts were recorded for this clonotype. The genes are TRBV20-1 and TRBJ2-1, with 9 bases fitting TRBD1. V gave up 0 bases and J gave up 7 bases; unmatched junction bases: 7. In germline, CDR1 is DFQATT, CDR2 SNEGSKA (reference sequence). The CDR3 sequence is 15 residues long. CDR3 in amino acids: CSARDSTGGLNEQFF. The CDR3 DNA is TGCAGTGCTAGAGATTCAACAGGGGGCTTGAATGAGCAGTTCTTC.

There are many counts of this clonotype. CDR3 DNA sequence: TGTGCCAGCAGTTTCCTCAGGGTAACTCAGAACGATGAGCAGTTCTTC. Translating it yields CASSFLRVTQNDEQFF. The chain joins TRBV6-5 to TRBJ2-1; D may be TRBD1 (5 bases). Per germline, CDR1 MNHEY and CDR2 SVGAGI. The CDR3 runs 16 residues. Trimming stripped 4 bases from V and 8 bases from J, with 21 bases between.

In this sample, this clonotype turned up many times. The chain uses TRBV4-2 and TRBJ1-3; D not certain. The CDR3 contains 15 residues. Germline-derived CDR1 and CDR2 are LGHNA and YNFKEQ. The V and J ends lost 3 bases and 0 bases respectively, with 9 bases between them. The CDR3 nucleotides read TGTGCCAGCAGCCAGAATGGACCCTCTGGAAACACCATATATTTT. Its translation is CASSQNGPSGNTIYF.

This clonotype was detected ten times or more. The chain links TRBV7-2 to TRBJ2-2; D is uncertain. The CDR3 is 15 residues long. The germline V and J ends were trimmed by 5 bases and 1 base, with 11 bases remaining between them. Germline CDR1 and CDR2: SGHTA and FQGNSA. In DNA form, the CDR3 reads TGTGCCAGCAGCAAGACCGGGCGGAACACCGGGGAGCTGTTTTTT. Translated, it gives CASSKTGRNTGELFF.